This record looks at one T cell receptor beta chain sequence and its context. Sequencing was performed with immunoSEQ multiplex PCR; in TCRdb, only in-frame clones are kept and a portion is missing. The sample has approximately 340,000 clones, 80% to 90% seen once. The record originates from a study of Ad26.COV2.S vaccination and SARS-CoV-2 variants. Treatment meaning: about 20 received Ad26.COV2.S at low or high dose, single or two shots; about five received placebo; per-sample allocation not given. Samples analyzed were those drawn on day 63 after the first vaccine or placebo injection. Germline CDR1 MNHNY, CDR2 SVGAGI (reference sequence). The CDR3 runs 13 residues. Trimming took off 0 bases at V and 6 bases at J, with 8 bases between the two ends.

The chain joins TRBV6-6 to TRBJ1-1; no clear D. The sequenced sample was peripheral blood, obtained in a trial of Ad26.COV2.S vaccine versus placebo. The receptor's source is a person aged 18-60 years who received the Ad26.COV2.S COVID-19 vaccine or a placebo. The CDR3 loop reads CASSYSEEAEAFF. In DNA, the CDR3 is TGTGCCAGCAGTTACTCGGAGGAGGCTGAAGCTTTCTTT.